A selection of T cell receptor beta chains follows, all from one sample in a study of blood T cells in healthy people across ages. Each CDR3 protein is one row after TCRdb ran MiXCR on the 5' RACE reads. Of roughly 1.5 million distinct CDR3 sequences listed, about 42% were seen once; the top ten hold 4%. The sequenced sample consisted of blood. Every receptor here comes from a woman aged 18-30 years in good health. Each CDR3 is given without its conserved first and last residue. Fields, in order: CDR3 protein, V gene, J gene.

ASSQRQPQH	TRBV4-3	TRBJ1-5
ASSPGTSRDEQF	TRBV7-2	TRBJ2-1
SARDRRAPYNEQF	TRBV20-1	TRBJ2-1
AIYVEGLVYGYT	TRBV10-3	TRBJ1-2
ASSLALMNEQY	TRBV7-2	TRBJ2-7
ASSQDLLGGNLYEQY	TRBV4-1	TRBJ2-7
SARSGQGTNEKLF	TRBV20-1	TRBJ1-4
ASSFGGYGYT	TRBV12-3/TRBV12-4	TRBJ1-2
ASSLVGQLRETQY	TRBV12-3/TRBV12-4	TRBJ2-5
ASSMGQPNHYSSQPQH	TRBV6-2/TRBV6-3	TRBJ1-5
ASRPLEQPQH	TRBV28	TRBJ1-5
ASRSSGRGNEQF	TRBV6-2/TRBV6-3	TRBJ2-1
ASKSLGGRPYNEQF	TRBV28	TRBJ2-1
ASSLEASVNNEQF	TRBV7-8	TRBJ2-1
ASSPSPGQGGDTIY	TRBV4-3	TRBJ1-3
ASTPGHMYNEQF	TRBV6-1	TRBJ2-1
ASSVDGQSLSYEQY	TRBV9	TRBJ2-7
ASSRPSGFTDTQY	TRBV5-1	TRBJ2-3
ASSQPGGGDSYGYT	TRBV4-1	TRBJ1-2
ASSFEGPNSPLH	TRBV5-1	TRBJ1-6
ASSLWHQPGEY	TRBV5-6	TRBJ2-5
ASSRNLGNEQF	TRBV3-1	TRBJ2-1
ASSVGTGDRDEQF	TRBV7-3	TRBJ2-1
SARTGRKGLSYEQY	TRBV20-1	-
ASNHGSGGYNYGYT	TRBV5-1	TRBJ1-2
ASSYEGEQF	TRBV5-6	TRBJ2-1
ASSKDTALYYGYT	TRBV7-9	TRBJ1-2
SLGGLAEAF	TRBV20-1	TRBJ1-1
ATSPDGSYGYT	TRBV15	TRBJ1-2
ASSVQGQETQY	TRBV9	TRBJ2-5
ASSLVSPDTQY	TRBV7-2	TRBJ2-3
ASSLRDSPNYGYT	TRBV12-3/TRBV12-4	TRBJ1-2
ASRVGGDNEQF	TRBV7-2	TRBJ2-1
SVEKSSADTQY	TRBV29-1	TRBJ2-3
SVEEARGAYYGYT	TRBV29-1	TRBJ1-2
ASSIGRSATLYGYT	TRBV9	TRBJ1-2
SVRRTSSNNEQF	TRBV29-1	TRBJ2-1
ASSSGQGPDTQY	TRBV7-2	TRBJ2-3
ASSQVDRDNEQF	TRBV4-3	TRBJ2-1
ASSAGSMNTEAF	TRBV12-3/TRBV12-4	TRBJ1-1
ASSRDGTGNTGELF	TRBV5-1	TRBJ2-2
ASSVNREPPLH	TRBV10-2	TRBJ1-6